A selection of T cell receptor beta chains follows, all from one sample in a study of CD8 T cells in Susac syndrome. TCRdb analysed the immunoSEQ multiplex PCR reads with MiXCR anew, one entry per CDR3 protein. The sample consists of approximately 170,000 distinct CDR3 sequences, about 92% of them appearing once. Sequences were obtained from CD4+ T cells from PBMCs. These receptors originate from a human donor in good health. Both conserved end residues are part of each CDR3. D genes are given only for firm matches. For some rows the clone size is stated as once, few or many, or as a class when expanded; others skip it.

j_call: TRBJ2-1
v_call: TRBV5-1
d_call: TRBD2
clone_size: NA
cdr3_aa: CASSTAGGAYNEQFF
cdr3_nt: TGCGCCAGCAGCACTGCGGGGGGGGCCTACAATGAGCAGTTCTTC

j_call: TRBJ2-1
v_call: TRBV11-2
d_call: NA
clone_size: NA
cdr3_aa: CASSQRRDLYNEQFF
cdr3_nt: TGTGCCAGCAGCCAGAGAAGGGACCTCTACAATGAGCAGTTCTTC

j_call: TRBJ2-5
v_call: TRBV7-3
d_call: NA
clone_size: once
cdr3_aa: CASSPSVGGRQETQYF
cdr3_nt: TGTGCCAGCAGCCCCAGCGTGGGAGGCCGCCAAGAGACCCAGTACTTC

j_call: TRBJ2-5
v_call: TRBV5-1
d_call: NA
clone_size: NA
cdr3_aa: CASSLAPGIQETQYF
cdr3_nt: TGCGCCAGCAGCTTGGCTCCAGGGATCCAAGAGACCCAGTACTTC

j_call: TRBJ2-1
v_call: TRBV5-1
d_call: NA
clone_size: NA
cdr3_aa: CASSLGLGVRVNEQFF
cdr3_nt: TGCGCCAGCAGCTTGGGTCTGGGAGTACGGGTCAATGAGCAGTTCTTC

j_call: TRBJ1-4
v_call: TRBV20-1
d_call: NA
clone_size: NA
cdr3_aa: CSAHQEDEKLFF
cdr3_nt: TGCAGTGCACACCAGGAGGATGAAAAACTGTTTTTT

j_call: TRBJ1-2
v_call: TRBV28
d_call: NA
clone_size: NA
cdr3_aa: CASRSSSYGYTF
cdr3_nt: TGTGCCAGCAGGTCCTCCTCTTATGGCTACACCTTC

j_call: TRBJ2-5
v_call: TRBV15
d_call: TRBD2
clone_size: NA
cdr3_aa: CATSSWTSGVGETQYF
cdr3_nt: TGTGCCACCAGCTCTTGGACTAGCGGGGTGGGAGAGACCCAGTACTTC

j_call: TRBJ2-5
v_call: TRBV30
d_call: TRBD2
clone_size: NA
cdr3_aa: CAWSGAGAAQETQYF
cdr3_nt: TGTGCCTGGAGTGGAGCGGGGGCAGCTCAAGAGACCCAGTACTTC

j_call: TRBJ2-1
v_call: TRBV7-2
d_call: TRBD2
clone_size: NA
cdr3_aa: CASSYGGVYGDEQFF
cdr3_nt: TGTGCCAGCAGCTACGGGGGGGTGTATGGGGATGAGCAGTTCTTC

j_call: TRBJ1-1
v_call: TRBV6-6
d_call: NA
clone_size: NA
cdr3_aa: CASSYVAQGNTEAFF
cdr3_nt: TGTGCCAGCAGTTACGTTGCTCAGGGGAACACTGAAGCTTTCTTT

j_call: TRBJ2-3
v_call: TRBV9
d_call: NA
clone_size: NA
cdr3_aa: CASSVGLAGTDTQYF
cdr3_nt: TGTGCCAGCAGCGTAGGGCTAGCCGGCACAGATACGCAGTATTTT

j_call: TRBJ1-3
v_call: TRBV5-1
d_call: TRBD1
clone_size: NA
cdr3_aa: CASSYDRAGNTIYF
cdr3_nt: TGCGCCAGCAGTTATGACAGGGCTGGAAACACCATATATTTT

j_call: TRBJ2-7
v_call: TRBV6-5
d_call: NA
clone_size: NA
cdr3_aa: CASSYVSTSSYEQYF
cdr3_nt: TGTGCCAGCAGTTACGTTTCTACAAGCTCCTACGAGCAGTACTTC

j_call: TRBJ2-5
v_call: TRBV6-1
d_call: TRBD2
clone_size: NA
cdr3_aa: CASTPGGVETQYF
cdr3_nt: TGTGCCAGCACCCCTGGGGGGGTAGAGACCCAGTACTTC

j_call: TRBJ1-4
v_call: TRBV7-9
d_call: NA
clone_size: once
cdr3_aa: CASSPDTGAPNEKLFF
cdr3_nt: TGTGCCAGCAGCCCTGACACGGGAGCCCCAAATGAAAAACTGTTTTTT

j_call: TRBJ1-1
v_call: TRBV19
d_call: NA
clone_size: few
cdr3_aa: CASRRDTEAFF
cdr3_nt: TGTGCCAGTAGACGGGACACTGAAGCTTTCTTT

j_call: TRBJ2-1
v_call: TRBV7-3
d_call: NA
clone_size: NA
cdr3_aa: CASSLNGRLTEQFF
cdr3_nt: TGTGCCAGCAGCTTAAATGGGAGACTGACTGAGCAGTTCTTC

j_call: TRBJ2-7
v_call: TRBV14
d_call: NA
clone_size: NA
cdr3_aa: CASSQEGKQYF
cdr3_nt: TGTGCCAGCAGCCAAGAAGGAAAGCAGTACTTC

j_call: TRBJ2-1
v_call: TRBV9
d_call: NA
clone_size: NA
cdr3_aa: CASSPRTGRQFF
cdr3_nt: TGTGCCAGCAGCCCTCGTACCGGTCGGCAGTTCTTC

j_call: TRBJ2-7
v_call: TRBV5-1
d_call: TRBD1
clone_size: few
cdr3_aa: CASSPGTATYEQYF
cdr3_nt: TGCGCCAGCAGCCCTGGGACAGCCACCTACGAGCAGTACTTC

j_call: TRBJ2-7
v_call: TRBV5-6
d_call: TRBD2
clone_size: NA
cdr3_aa: CASSWGGLAGGAYEQYF
cdr3_nt: TGTGCCAGCAGCTGGGGGGGACTAGCGGGAGGCGCGTACGAGCAGTACTTC

j_call: TRBJ2-7
v_call: TRBV19
d_call: NA
clone_size: NA
cdr3_aa: CASSSRTGSNYEQYF
cdr3_nt: TGTGCCAGTAGTTCCCGGACGGGGAGTAACTACGAGCAGTACTTC

j_call: TRBJ2-2
v_call: TRBV5-1
d_call: NA
clone_size: NA
cdr3_aa: CASSLGQGPWAGELFF
cdr3_nt: TGCGCCAGCAGCTTGGGCCAGGGGCCTTGGGCCGGGGAGCTGTTTTTT

j_call: TRBJ2-5
v_call: TRBV25-1
d_call: NA
clone_size: NA
cdr3_aa: CASSDSSDQETQYF
cdr3_nt: TGTGCCAGCAGTGATTCGTCCGACCAAGAGACCCAGTACTTC

j_call: TRBJ2-3
v_call: TRBV6-5
d_call: TRBD2
clone_size: once
cdr3_aa: CASSYPPLAGGSDTQYF
cdr3_nt: TGTGCCAGCAGTTACCCTCCACTAGCGGGGGGGTCAGATACGCAGTATTTT

j_call: TRBJ2-1
v_call: TRBV5-1
d_call: TRBD2
clone_size: NA
cdr3_aa: CASRYLAGVSYNEQFF
cdr3_nt: TGCGCCAGCAGATACCTAGCGGGAGTGTCCTACAATGAGCAGTTCTTC

j_call: TRBJ2-5
v_call: TRBV4-3
d_call: NA
clone_size: NA
cdr3_aa: CASSQEVPRGLQETQYF
cdr3_nt: TGCGCCAGCAGCCAAGAGGTTCCGCGGGGGCTCCAAGAGACCCAGTACTTC

j_call: TRBJ2-3
v_call: TRBV6-1
d_call: TRBD2
clone_size: NA
cdr3_aa: CASKPLQREAGDTQYF
cdr3_nt: TGTGCCAGCAAGCCTCTTCAGCGGGAGGCGGGAGATACGCAGTATTTT

j_call: TRBJ2-1
v_call: TRBV20-1
d_call: NA
clone_size: once
cdr3_aa: CSARTSGLSYNEQFF
cdr3_nt: TGCAGTGCTAGAACGAGCGGGCTCTCCTACAATGAGCAGTTCTTC

j_call: TRBJ1-4
v_call: TRBV18
d_call: NA
clone_size: NA
cdr3_aa: CASSPSTGTNEKLFF
cdr3_nt: TGTGCCAGCTCACCATCCACAGGGACTAATGAAAAACTGTTTTTT

j_call: TRBJ2-5
v_call: TRBV5-1
d_call: TRBD2
clone_size: NA
cdr3_aa: CASSDPSGTGETQYF
cdr3_nt: TGCGCCAGCAGCGATCCTAGCGGCACGGGGGAGACCCAGTACTTC

j_call: TRBJ2-2
v_call: TRBV11-2
d_call: TRBD1
clone_size: NA
cdr3_aa: CASSSPRGTGVGGELFF
cdr3_nt: TGTGCCAGCAGCTCGCCGAGGGGGACAGGGGTTGGCGGGGAGCTGTTTTTT

j_call: TRBJ1-5
v_call: TRBV10-3
d_call: NA
clone_size: NA
cdr3_aa: CAISGVGMGNQPQHF
cdr3_nt: TGTGCCATCAGTGGGGTTGGAATGGGCAATCAGCCCCAGCATTTT

j_call: TRBJ2-2
v_call: TRBV20-1
d_call: NA
clone_size: few
cdr3_aa: CSARGGTGELFF
cdr3_nt: TGCAGTGCTAGAGGAGGGACCGGGGAGCTGTTTTTT

j_call: TRBJ1-4
v_call: TRBV12-3/TRBV12-4
d_call: NA
clone_size: NA
cdr3_aa: CASSPRETTNEKLFF
cdr3_nt: TGTGCCAGCAGTCCTAGGGAAACAACTAATGAAAAACTGTTTTTT

j_call: TRBJ1-3
v_call: TRBV2
d_call: TRBD1
clone_size: NA
cdr3_aa: CASRQGFTSGNTIYF
cdr3_nt: TGTGCCAGCAGACAGGGGTTCACTTCCGGAAACACCATATATTTT

j_call: TRBJ2-2
v_call: TRBV2
d_call: NA
clone_size: NA
cdr3_aa: CASSDRGANTGELFF
cdr3_nt: TGTGCCAGCAGTGACAGGGGGGCGAACACCGGGGAGCTGTTTTTT

j_call: TRBJ1-2
v_call: TRBV2
d_call: NA
clone_size: few
cdr3_aa: CASSEQGNYGYTF
cdr3_nt: TGTGCCAGCAGTGAACAGGGTAACTATGGCTACACCTTC

j_call: TRBJ1-3
v_call: TRBV7-9
d_call: NA
clone_size: NA
cdr3_aa: CASSFDRGNTIYF
cdr3_nt: TGTGCCAGCAGCTTCGATCGAGGAAACACCATATATTTT

j_call: TRBJ1-1
v_call: TRBV7-2
d_call: NA
clone_size: few
cdr3_aa: CASSSQMNTEAFF
cdr3_nt: TGTGCCAGCAGCTCTCAAATGAACACTGAAGCTTTCTTT

j_call: TRBJ2-7
v_call: TRBV5-4
d_call: TRBD2
clone_size: NA
cdr3_aa: CASASGTSGGSWEQYF
cdr3_nt: TGTGCCAGCGCTTCGGGGACTAGCGGGGGTTCTTGGGAGCAGTACTTC